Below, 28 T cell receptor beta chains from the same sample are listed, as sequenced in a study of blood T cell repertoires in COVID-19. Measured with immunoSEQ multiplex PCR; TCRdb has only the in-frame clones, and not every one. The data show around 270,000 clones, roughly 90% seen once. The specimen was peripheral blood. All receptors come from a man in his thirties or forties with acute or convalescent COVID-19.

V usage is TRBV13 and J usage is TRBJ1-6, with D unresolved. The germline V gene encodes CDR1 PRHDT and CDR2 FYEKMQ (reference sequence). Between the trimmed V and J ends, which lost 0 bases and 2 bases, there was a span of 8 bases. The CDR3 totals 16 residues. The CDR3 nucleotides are TGTGCCAGCAGCTTAGGGCGAAGCCCCTATAATTCACCCCTCCACTTT. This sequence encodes CASSLGRSPYNSPLHF.

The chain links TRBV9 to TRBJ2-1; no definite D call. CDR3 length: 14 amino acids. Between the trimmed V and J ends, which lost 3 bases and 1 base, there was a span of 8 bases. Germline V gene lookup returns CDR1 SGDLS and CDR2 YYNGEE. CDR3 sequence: CASSGARSYNEQFF. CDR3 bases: TGTGCCAGCAGCGGGGCAAGGTCCTACAATGAGCAGTTCTTC.

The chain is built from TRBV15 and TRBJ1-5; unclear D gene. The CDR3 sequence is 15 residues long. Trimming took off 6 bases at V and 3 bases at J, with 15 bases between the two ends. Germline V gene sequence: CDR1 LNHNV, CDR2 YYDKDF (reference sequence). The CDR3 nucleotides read TGTGCCACCAGAAAAGGACGGACTTACAATCAGCCCCAGCATTTT. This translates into CATRKGRTYNQPQHF.

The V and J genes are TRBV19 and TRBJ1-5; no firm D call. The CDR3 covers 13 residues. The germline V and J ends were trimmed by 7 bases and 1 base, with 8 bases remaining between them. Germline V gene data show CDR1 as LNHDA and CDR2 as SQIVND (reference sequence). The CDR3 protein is CASNERSNQPQHF. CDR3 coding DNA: TGTGCCAGTAACGAGAGGAGCAATCAGCCCCAGCATTTT.

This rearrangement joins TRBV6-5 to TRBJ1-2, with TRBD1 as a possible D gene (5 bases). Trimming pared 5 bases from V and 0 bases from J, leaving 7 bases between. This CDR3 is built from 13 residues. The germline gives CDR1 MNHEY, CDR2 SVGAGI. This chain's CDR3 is CASSRGTNYGYTF. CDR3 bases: TGTGCCAGCAGTCGGGGGACTAACTATGGCTACACCTTC.

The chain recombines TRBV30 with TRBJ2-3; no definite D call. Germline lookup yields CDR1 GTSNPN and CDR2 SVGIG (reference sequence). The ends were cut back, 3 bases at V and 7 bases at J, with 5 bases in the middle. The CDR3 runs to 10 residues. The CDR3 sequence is CAWSVNTQYF. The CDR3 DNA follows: TGTGCCTGGAGCGTAAATACGCAGTATTTT.

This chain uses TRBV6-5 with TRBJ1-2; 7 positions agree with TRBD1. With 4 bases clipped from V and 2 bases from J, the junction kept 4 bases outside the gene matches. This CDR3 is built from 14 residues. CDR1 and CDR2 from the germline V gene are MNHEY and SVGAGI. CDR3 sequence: CASSFEGANYGYTF. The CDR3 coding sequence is TGTGCCAGCAGTTTTGAGGGGGCGAACTATGGCTACACCTTC.

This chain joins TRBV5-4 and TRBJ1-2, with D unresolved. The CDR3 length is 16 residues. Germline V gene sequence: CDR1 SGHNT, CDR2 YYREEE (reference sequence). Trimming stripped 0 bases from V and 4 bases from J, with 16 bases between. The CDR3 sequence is CASSLGLRVASYGYTF. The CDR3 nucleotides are TGTGCCAGCAGCTTGGGACTTCGGGTCGCTTCCTATGGCTACACCTTC.

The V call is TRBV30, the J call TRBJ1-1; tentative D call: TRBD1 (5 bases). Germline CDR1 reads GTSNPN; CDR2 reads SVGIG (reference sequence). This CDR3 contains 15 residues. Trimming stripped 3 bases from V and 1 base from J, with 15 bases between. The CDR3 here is CAWRGLGGANTEAFF. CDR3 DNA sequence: TGTGCCTGGAGAGGGCTGGGGGGTGCGAACACTGAAGCTTTCTTT.

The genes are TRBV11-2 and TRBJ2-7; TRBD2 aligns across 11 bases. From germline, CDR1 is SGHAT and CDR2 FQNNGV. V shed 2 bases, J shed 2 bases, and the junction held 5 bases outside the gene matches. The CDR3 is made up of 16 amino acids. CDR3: CASSLSSGGLTYEQYF. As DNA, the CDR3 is TGTGCCAGCAGCTTATCTAGCGGGGGGCTCACCTACGAGCAGTACTTC.

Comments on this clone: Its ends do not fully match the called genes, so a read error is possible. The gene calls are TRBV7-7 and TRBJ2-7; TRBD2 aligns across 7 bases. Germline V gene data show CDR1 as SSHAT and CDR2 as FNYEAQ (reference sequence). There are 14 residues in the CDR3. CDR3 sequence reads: CASSLDPGGLEQYF. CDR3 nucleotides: TGTGCTAGCAGCCTGGATCCGGGGGGTCTCGAGCAGTACTTC. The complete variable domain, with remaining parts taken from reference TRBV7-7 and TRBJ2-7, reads GAGVSQSPRYKVTKRGQDVTLRCDPISSHATLYWYQQALGQGPEFLTYFNYEAQPDKSGLPSDRFSAERPEGSISTLTIQRTEQRDSAMYRCASSLDPGGLEQYFGPGTRLTVT.

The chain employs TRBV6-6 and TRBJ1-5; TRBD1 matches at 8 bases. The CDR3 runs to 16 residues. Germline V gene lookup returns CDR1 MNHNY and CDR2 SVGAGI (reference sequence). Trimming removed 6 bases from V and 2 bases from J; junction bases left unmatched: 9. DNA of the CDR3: TGTGCCAGCAGCCCCGGACAGGGAAGGGGCAATCAGCCCCAGCATTTT. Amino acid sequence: CASSPGQGRGNQPQHF.

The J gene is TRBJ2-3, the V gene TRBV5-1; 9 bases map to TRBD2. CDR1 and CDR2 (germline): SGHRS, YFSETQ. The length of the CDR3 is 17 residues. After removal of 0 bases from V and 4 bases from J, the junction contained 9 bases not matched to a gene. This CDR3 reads CASSLGLASGAPDTQYF. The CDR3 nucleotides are TGCGCCAGCAGCTTGGGTTTGGCTAGCGGGGCTCCAGATACGCAGTATTTT.

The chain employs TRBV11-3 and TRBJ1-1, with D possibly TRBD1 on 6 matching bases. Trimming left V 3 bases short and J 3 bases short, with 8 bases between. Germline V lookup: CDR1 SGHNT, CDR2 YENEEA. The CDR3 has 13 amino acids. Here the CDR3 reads CASSFRQDTEAFF. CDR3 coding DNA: TGTGCCAGCAGCTTCCGACAGGACACTGAAGCTTTCTTT.

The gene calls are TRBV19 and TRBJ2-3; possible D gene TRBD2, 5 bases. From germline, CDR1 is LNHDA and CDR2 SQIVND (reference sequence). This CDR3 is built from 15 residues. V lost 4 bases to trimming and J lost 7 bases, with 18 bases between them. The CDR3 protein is CASSKEVGSTYTQYF. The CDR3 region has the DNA TGTGCCAGTAGTAAGGAGGTGGGATCGACATATACGCAGTATTTT.

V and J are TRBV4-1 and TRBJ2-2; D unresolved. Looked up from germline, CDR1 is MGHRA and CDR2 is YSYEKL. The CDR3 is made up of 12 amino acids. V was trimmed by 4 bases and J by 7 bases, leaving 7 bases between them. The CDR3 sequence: CASSLRHGELFF. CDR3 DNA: TGCGCCAGCAGCCTAAGACACGGGGAGCTGTTTTTT.

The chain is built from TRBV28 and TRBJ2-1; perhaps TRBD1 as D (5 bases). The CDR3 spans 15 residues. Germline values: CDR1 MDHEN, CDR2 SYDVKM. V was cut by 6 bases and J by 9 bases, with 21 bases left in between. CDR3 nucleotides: TGTGCCAGCAGGCCAGGTGGGCAGGGTTGGGGTGAGCAGTTCTTC. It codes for CASRPGGQGWGEQFF. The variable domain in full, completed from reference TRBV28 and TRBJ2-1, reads DVKVTQSSRYLVKRTGEKVFLECVQDMDHENMFWYRQDPGLGLRLIYFSYDVKMKEKGDIPEGYSVSREKKERFSLILESASTNQTSMYLCASRPGGQGWGEQFFGPGTRLTVL.

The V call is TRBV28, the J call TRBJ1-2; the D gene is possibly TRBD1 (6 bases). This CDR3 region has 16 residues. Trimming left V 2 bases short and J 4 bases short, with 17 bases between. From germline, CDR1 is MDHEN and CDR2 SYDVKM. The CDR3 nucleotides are TGTGCCAGCAGTTTACAGGGAAGGGGGGGTAGCTATGGCTACACCTTC. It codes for CASSLQGRGGSYGYTF.

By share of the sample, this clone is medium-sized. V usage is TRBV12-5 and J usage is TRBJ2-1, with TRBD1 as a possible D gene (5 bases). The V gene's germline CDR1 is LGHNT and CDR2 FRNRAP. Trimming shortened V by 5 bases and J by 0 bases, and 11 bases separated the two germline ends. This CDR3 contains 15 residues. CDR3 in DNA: TGTGCTAGTGGTGTTCGACAGTTCTCCTACAATGAGCAGTTCTTC. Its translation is CASGVRQFSYNEQFF.

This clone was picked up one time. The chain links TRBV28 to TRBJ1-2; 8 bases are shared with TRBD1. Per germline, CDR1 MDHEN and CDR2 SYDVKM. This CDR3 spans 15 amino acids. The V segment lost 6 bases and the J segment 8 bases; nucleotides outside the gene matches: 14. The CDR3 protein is CASSLRPGQGNGYTF. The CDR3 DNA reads TGTGCCAGCAGCCTTCGCCCCGGACAGGGCAACGGCTACACCTTC.

The CDR3 coding sequence is TGTGCCAGCAGCGAGGATTATAGGACAGGGGCCGAAGGAGGCTACACCTTC. Its protein product is CASSEDYRTGAEGGYTF. This chain connects TRBV9 to TRBJ1-2; 9 nucleotides agree with TRBD1. The J segment lost 8 bases and the V segment lost 3 bases, leaving 17 bases of the junction unmatched. Germline assignment: CDR1 SGDLS and CDR2 YYNGEE. CDR3 length: 17 amino acids.

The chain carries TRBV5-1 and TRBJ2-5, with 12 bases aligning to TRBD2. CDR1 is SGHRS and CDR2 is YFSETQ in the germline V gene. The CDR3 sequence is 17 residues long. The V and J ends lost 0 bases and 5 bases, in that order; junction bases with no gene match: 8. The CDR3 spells CASSLVASGRAMETQYF. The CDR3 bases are TGCGCCAGCAGCTTGGTGGCTAGCGGGAGGGCCATGGAGACCCAGTACTTC.

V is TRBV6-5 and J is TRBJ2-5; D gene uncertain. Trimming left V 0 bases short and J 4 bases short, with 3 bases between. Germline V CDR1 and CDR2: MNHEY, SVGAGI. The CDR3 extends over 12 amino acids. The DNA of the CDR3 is TGTGCCAGCAGTTACTCGAGAGAGACCCAGTACTTC. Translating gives CASSYSRETQYF.

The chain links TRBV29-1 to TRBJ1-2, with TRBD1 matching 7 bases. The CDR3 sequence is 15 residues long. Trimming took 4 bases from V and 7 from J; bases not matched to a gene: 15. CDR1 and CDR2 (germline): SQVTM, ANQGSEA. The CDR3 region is CSVVPGTEDFFGYTF. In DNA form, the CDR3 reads TGCAGCGTTGTTCCCGGGACAGAAGATTTTTTTGGCTACACCTTC.

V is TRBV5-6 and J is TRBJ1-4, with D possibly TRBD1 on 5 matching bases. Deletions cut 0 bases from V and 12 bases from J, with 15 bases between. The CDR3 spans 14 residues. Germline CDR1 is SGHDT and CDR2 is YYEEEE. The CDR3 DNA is TGTGCCAGCAGCTTGGACAGGCAAAGAGGAGAACTGTTTTTT. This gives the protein CASSLDRQRGELFF.

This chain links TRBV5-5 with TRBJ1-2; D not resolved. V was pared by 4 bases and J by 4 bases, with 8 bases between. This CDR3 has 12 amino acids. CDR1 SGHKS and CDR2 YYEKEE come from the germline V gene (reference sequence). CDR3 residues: CASSPLGYGYTF. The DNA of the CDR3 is TGTGCCAGCAGCCCCCTAGGCTATGGCTACACCTTC.

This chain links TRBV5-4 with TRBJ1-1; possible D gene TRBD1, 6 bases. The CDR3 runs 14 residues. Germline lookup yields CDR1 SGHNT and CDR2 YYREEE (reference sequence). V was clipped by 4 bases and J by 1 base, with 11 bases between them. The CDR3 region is CASSLKTGNTEAFF. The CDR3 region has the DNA TGTGCCAGCAGCCTGAAGACAGGGAACACTGAAGCTTTCTTT.

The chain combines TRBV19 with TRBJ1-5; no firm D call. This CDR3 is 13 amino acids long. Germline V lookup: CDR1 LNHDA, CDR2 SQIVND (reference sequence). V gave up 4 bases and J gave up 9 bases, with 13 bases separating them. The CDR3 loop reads CASSSGVPRPQHF. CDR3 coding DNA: TGTGCCAGTAGTAGCGGGGTTCCTCGGCCCCAGCATTTT.